This T cell receptor beta chain was captured by sequencing in a study of blood T cell repertoires in COVID-19. Source study methods: From reference gene primer amplification, estimates of nucleated cell counts were derived. Generated by immunoSEQ multiplex PCR, the TCRdb table keeps only in-frame clones and is missing some. V and J calls and clone size follow that table, whereas D and trimming were derived from the DNA. The sample yields roughly 70,000 clones, around four fifths seen once. With 1 base clipped from V and 4 bases from J, the junction kept 18 bases outside the gene matches. Germline V CDR1 and CDR2: SGHRS, YFSETQ. The CDR3 has 19 residues.

This receptor was identified in a human donor in a cohort sampled during active COVID-19. The sample comprised peripheral blood. The chain links TRBV5-1 to TRBJ2-7, with TRBD1 matching 9 bases. CDR3 coding DNA: TGCGCCAGCAGCTTGAGGGGACAGGGTGAGCGGGTTGGTGAGTACGAGCAGTACTTC. Translated, it gives CASSLRGQGERVGEYEQYF.